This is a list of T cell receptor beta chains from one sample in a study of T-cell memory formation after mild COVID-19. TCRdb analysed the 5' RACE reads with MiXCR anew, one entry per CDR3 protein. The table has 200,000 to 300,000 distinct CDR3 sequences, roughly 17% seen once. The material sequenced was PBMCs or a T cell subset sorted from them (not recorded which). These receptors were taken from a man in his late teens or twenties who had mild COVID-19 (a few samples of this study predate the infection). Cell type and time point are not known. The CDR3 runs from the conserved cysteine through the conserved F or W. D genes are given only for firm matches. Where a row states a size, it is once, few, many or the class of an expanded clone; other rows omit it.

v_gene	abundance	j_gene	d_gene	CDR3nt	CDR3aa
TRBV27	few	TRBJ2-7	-	TGTGCCAGCAGTCCCCAGAGCGGGCCGAGCTCCTACGAGCAGTACTTC	CASSPQSGPSSYEQYF
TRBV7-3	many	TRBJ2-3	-	TGTGCCAGCAGCTGGGGGGGCTCGACAGATACGCAGTATTTT	CASSWGGSTDTQYF
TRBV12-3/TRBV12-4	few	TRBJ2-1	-	TGTGCCAGCAGTTTAGAGAGGACAAAGCAGTTCTTC	CASSLERTKQFF
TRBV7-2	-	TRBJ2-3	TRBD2	TGTGCCAGCCGTGCGATAGAGCGGGGAAGCACAGATACGCAGTATTTT	CASRAIERGSTDTQYF
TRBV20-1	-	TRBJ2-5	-	TGCAGTGCTAGATCTAACAGGGGAGGCGAGACCCAGTACTTC	CSARSNRGGETQYF
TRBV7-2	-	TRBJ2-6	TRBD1	TGTGCCAGCAGCTTAGAGGGGACAGTCGGATCTGGTGGGGCCAACGTCCTGACTTTC	CASSLEGTVGSGGANVLTF
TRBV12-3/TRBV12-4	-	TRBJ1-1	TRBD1	TGTGCCAGCAGTTTCGAATGGGGGACAGGGTCGAACACTGAAGCTTTCTTT	CASSFEWGTGSNTEAFF
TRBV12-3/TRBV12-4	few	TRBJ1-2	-	TGTGCCAGCAGTTTTATTAATGGGCAGCATGGCTACACCTTC	CASSFINGQHGYTF
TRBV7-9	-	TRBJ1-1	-	TGTGCCAGCAGCTTAGTGGCTGAAGCTTTCTTT	CASSLVAEAFF
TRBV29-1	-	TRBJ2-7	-	TGCAGCGTCGCCCGGGACAACTCCTACGAGCAGTACTTC	CSVARDNSYEQYF
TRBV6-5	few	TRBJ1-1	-	TGTGCCAGCAGTGCCATCGGGGACACTGAAGCTTTCTTT	CASSAIGDTEAFF
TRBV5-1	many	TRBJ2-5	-	TGCGCCAGCAGCTTAGAGTACCAAGAGACCCAGTACTTC	CASSLEYQETQYF
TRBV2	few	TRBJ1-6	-	TGTGCCAGCAGTGAGGATCCGGCCCCCGGCTCACCCCTCCACTTT	CASSEDPAPGSPLHF
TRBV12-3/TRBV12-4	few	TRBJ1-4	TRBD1	TGTGCCAGCAGCCCGGGGGACAGGCCGGGTATCAAACTGTTTTTT	CASSPGDRPGIKLFF
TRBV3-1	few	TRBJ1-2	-	TGTGCCAGCAGCCGAAGCCCCGGGACGGTTGGCTACACCTTC	CASSRSPGTVGYTF
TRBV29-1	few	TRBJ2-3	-	TGCAGCGTTGAATACACAGATACGCAGTATTTT	CSVEYTDTQYF
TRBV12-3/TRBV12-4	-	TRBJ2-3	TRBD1	TGTGCCAGCAGTTCTCAGGGGGCGGGAGATACGCAGTATTTT	CASSSQGAGDTQYF
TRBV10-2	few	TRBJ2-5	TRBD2	TGCGCCAGCAGTGTAGGGGACTACCAGACCCAGTACTTC	CASSVGDYQTQYF
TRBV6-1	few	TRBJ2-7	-	TGTGCCAGCAGTGAAGCCGTGGAGGCACCGGGCTACGAGCAGTACTTC	CASSEAVEAPGYEQYF
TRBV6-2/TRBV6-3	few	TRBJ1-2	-	TGTGCCAGCAGTTACCCGAGGGGCCGGGAGGACTACACCTTC	CASSYPRGREDYTF
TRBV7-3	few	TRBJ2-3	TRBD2	TGTGCCAGCAGCCTTGATGCGGGGGGAGGAACAGATACGCAGTATTTT	CASSLDAGGGTDTQYF
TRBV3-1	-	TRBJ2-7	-	TGTGCCAGCAGCCAAGGTAGCGGTGACTACGAGCAGTACTTC	CASSQGSGDYEQYF
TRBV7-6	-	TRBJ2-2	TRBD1	TGTGCCAGCAGCCCGGGGACAGGGGCAAGCGGGGAGCTGTTTTTT	CASSPGTGASGELFF
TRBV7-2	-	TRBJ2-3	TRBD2	TGTGCCAGCAGCTCTACGCCCGGGACTAGCGGGGGGCCTAGCACAGATACGCAGTATTTT	CASSSTPGTSGGPSTDTQYF
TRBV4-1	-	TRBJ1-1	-	TGCGCCAGCAGCGTCGTAACAGAGAACACTGAAGCTTTCTTT	CASSVVTENTEAFF
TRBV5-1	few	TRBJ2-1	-	TGCGCCAGCAGCCGAATCCGGGACGCATTGGTCAATGAGCAGTTCTTC	CASSRIRDALVNEQFF
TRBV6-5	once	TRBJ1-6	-	TGTGCCAGCAGCTACAACAGGGCCAATTCACCCCTCCACTTT	CASSYNRANSPLHF
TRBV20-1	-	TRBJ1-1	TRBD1	TGCAGTGCGTGGACAGGGGGCGACACTGAAGCTTTCTTT	CSAWTGGDTEAFF
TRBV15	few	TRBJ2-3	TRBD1	TGTGCCACCAGCAAGAGACAGGGGGCCACAGATACGCAGTATTTT	CATSKRQGATDTQYF
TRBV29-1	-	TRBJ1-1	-	TGCAGCGCACAGGACCTGAACACTGAAGCTTTCTTT	CSAQDLNTEAFF
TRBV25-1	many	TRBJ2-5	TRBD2	TGTGCCAGCAGTGACGGAAAGTGGAAGGCTAGCGGGGCCCAAGAGACCCAGTACTTC	CASSDGKWKASGAQETQYF
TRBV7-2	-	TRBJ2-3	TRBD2	TGTGCCAGCAGCACACTCCCCGGACTAGCGGGGAGCACAGATACGCAGTATTTT	CASSTLPGLAGSTDTQYF
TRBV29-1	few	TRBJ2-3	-	TGCAGCGTTGGGGGGCAGCTAGACCGCACAGATACGCAGTATTTT	CSVGGQLDRTDTQYF
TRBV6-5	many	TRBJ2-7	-	TGTGCCAGCAGTTACCGGCAGACAGCCGGTGTCGAGCAGTACTTC	CASSYRQTAGVEQYF
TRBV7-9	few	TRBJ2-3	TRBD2	TGTGCCAGCAACCCCCTTCTAGCGGGGGGCACAGATACGCAGTATTTT	CASNPLLAGGTDTQYF
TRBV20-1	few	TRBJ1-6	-	TGCAGTGCTAGAGATCAGGGGACTCGCTCACCCCTCCACTTT	CSARDQGTRSPLHF
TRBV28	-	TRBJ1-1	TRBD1	TGTGCCAGCAGTACGGGACAGGGCCGGCATCCTGAAGCTTTCTTT	CASSTGQGRHPEAFF
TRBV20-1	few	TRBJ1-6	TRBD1	TGCAGTGCTACCGGGACAGGGAATTCACCCCTCCACTTT	CSATGTGNSPLHF
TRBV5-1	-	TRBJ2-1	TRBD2	TGCGCCAGCAGCCCCGGGACTAGCGCCATTAGGTACAATGAGCAGTTCTTC	CASSPGTSAIRYNEQFF
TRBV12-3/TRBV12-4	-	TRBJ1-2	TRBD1	TGTGCCAGCAGTTTGGAGACAGGGGCATCTAACTATGGCTACACCTTC	CASSLETGASNYGYTF
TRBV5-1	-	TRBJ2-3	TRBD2	TGCGCCAGCAGCTTGGCCGGGACTAACACAGATACGCAGTATTTT	CASSLAGTNTDTQYF
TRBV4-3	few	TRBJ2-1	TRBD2	TGCGCCAGCAGCCAAGACGGAGCGGGGGTTCCGTACAATGAGCAGTTCTTC	CASSQDGAGVPYNEQFF
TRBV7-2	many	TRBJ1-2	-	TGTGCCAGCAGCTTCTTGGACGGAAACTATGGCTACACCTTC	CASSFLDGNYGYTF
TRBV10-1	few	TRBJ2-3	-	TGCGCCACCTCCGGGCGATCTCGCACAGATACGCAGTATTTT	CATSGRSRTDTQYF
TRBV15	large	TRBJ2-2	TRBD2	TGTGCCACCAGCAGAGATGTAGAGGTGTTGGCTAGCGGGGGGACCGGGGAGCTGTTTTTT	CATSRDVEVLASGGTGELFF
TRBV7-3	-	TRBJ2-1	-	TGTGCCAGCAGCTTAATAGACAATGAGCAGTTCTTC	CASSLIDNEQFF
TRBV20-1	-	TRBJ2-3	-	TGCAGTGCTAGAGATCCCTGGCTAGCGACAGATACGCAGTATTTT	CSARDPWLATDTQYF
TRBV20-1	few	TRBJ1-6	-	TGCAGTGCTAGACCAACGTATAATTCACCCCTCCACTTT	CSARPTYNSPLHF
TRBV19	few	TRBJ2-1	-	TGTGCCAGTAGAATAATGGACAGTCCAAATGAGCAGTTCTTC	CASRIMDSPNEQFF
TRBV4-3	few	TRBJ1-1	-	TGCGCCAGCAGCCAAGTTAGCCGGGCGGGACAAAGGAACACTGAAGCTTTCTTT	CASSQVSRAGQRNTEAFF
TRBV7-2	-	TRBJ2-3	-	TGTGCCAGCAGCTTGCCTCAAGGTAGCACAGATACGCAGTATTTT	CASSLPQGSTDTQYF
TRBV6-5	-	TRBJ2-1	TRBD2	TGTGCCAGCAGTTCCGGGAGGGGGGTGTTCAATGAGCAGTTCTTC	CASSSGRGVFNEQFF
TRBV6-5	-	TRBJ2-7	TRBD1	TGTGCCACCGGGACAGGGAGGTCCTACGAGCAGTACTTC	CATGTGRSYEQYF
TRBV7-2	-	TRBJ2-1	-	TGTGCCAGCAGCTTCAACAGGAAGCAGTTCTTC	CASSFNRKQFF
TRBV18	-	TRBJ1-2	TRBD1	TGTGCCAGCTCCGATGGGGCCGGGACAGATGGCTACACCTTC	CASSDGAGTDGYTF
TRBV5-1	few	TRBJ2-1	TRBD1	TGCGCCAGCAGCTTGGGGGACAGGTTATTCGATGAGCAGTTCTTC	CASSLGDRLFDEQFF
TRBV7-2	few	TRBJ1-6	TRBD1	TGTGCCAGCAGCGGACGACAGGGAAATTCACCCCTCCACTTT	CASSGRQGNSPLHF
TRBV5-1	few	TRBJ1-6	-	TGCGCCAGCAGCGAAAGTAATTCACCCCTCCACTTT	CASSESNSPLHF